This entry is about one TCR beta chain. The antigen is undetermined. This sample stems from a study of post-analysis software for immune sequencing data. About the research overall: Disease courses included relapsing-remitting, secondary progressive and progressive-relapsing multiple sclerosis. The study's findings and limits: In patients, about 5 TRBV segments were more frequent than in controls, with TRBV5-6, TRBV5-1 and TRBV20-1 among them.

V lost 7 bases to trimming and J lost 0 bases, with 10 bases between them. The CDR3 sequence is 15 residues long. CDR1 and CDR2 (germline): MNHEY, SVGEGT. Unique molecular identifiers had been added to the TCR beta cDNA libraries. Some 540,000 cDNA molecules were obtained from around 0.96 to 9.9 million T cells. TCRdb ran MiXCR on the PCR reads and lists one entry per CDR3 protein. Found here are 350,000 to 450,000 distinct CDR3 sequences, roughly 35% of them singletons; the top ten hold around an eighth. V and J are TRBV6-2 or TRBV6-3 and TRBJ2-6; D may be TRBD1 (6 bases). The clonotype originates from a girl between 10 and 17 years old with multiple sclerosis. Sequencing was done on a sample of blood. In DNA form, the CDR3 reads TGTGCCAGCATTAAAGGGGGCTCTGGGGCCAACGTCCTGACTTTC. Its translation: CASIKGGSGANVLTF.